What follows are 23 T cell receptor beta chains derived from one specimen sequenced in a study of cytotoxic CD8 clonotypes in ibrutinib-treated CLL. Data came from immunoSEQ multiplex PCR; TCRdb stores just in-frame clones and leaves some out. The sample comprises 200,000 to 250,000 clones, over 65% of which are singletons, and about 6.4% rests with the top ten. Sequencing used PBMCs, obtained after 12 months of ibrutinib treatment. These receptors originate from a human donor with chronic lymphocytic leukemia.

The chain joins TRBV29-1 to TRBJ1-2, with 8 bases fitting TRBD1. Germline V lookup: CDR1 SQVTM, CDR2 ANQGSEA. The V segment lost 7 bases and the J segment 4 bases; nucleotides outside the gene matches: 8. This CDR3 is 13 amino acids long. The CDR3 region is CSAPGQDTYGYTF. The CDR3, as DNA: TGCAGCGCCCCGGGACAGGACACCTATGGCTACACCTTC.

J is TRBJ2-3 and V is TRBV7-9; 9 nucleotides match TRBD1. CDR3 size: 16 residues. With 1 base clipped from V and 3 bases from J, the junction kept 5 bases outside the gene matches. The germline V gene has CDR1 SEHNR and CDR2 FQNEAQ (reference sequence). The CDR3 loop is CASSLGDRVGTDTQYF. CDR3 DNA sequence: TGTGCCAGCAGCTTAGGGGACAGGGTGGGAACAGATACGCAGTATTTT. The full variable domain, rest sourced from reference TRBV7-9 and TRBJ2-3, is DTGVSQNPRHKITKRGQNVTFRCDPISEHNRLYWYRQTLGQGPEFLTYFQNEAQLEKSRLLSDRFSAERPKGSFSTLEIQRTEQGDSAMYLCASSLGDRVGTDTQYFGPGTRLTVL.

J is TRBJ2-1 and V is TRBV27; D is unresolved. Germline CDR1 reads MNHEY; CDR2 reads SMNVEV (reference sequence). The CDR3 is 13 amino acids. Trimming pared 3 bases from V and 6 bases from J, leaving 9 bases between. CDR3 bases: TGTGCCAGCAGTTTCGGAAGAGGCAATGAGCAGTTCTTC. Amino acids: CASSFGRGNEQFF.

The rearrangement joins TRBV28 to TRBJ1-5; unclear D gene. The CDR3 extends over 15 amino acids. The V gene lost 1 base and the J gene lost 3 bases, with 10 bases spanning the gap. From germline, CDR1 is MDHEN and CDR2 SYDVKM. The CDR3 DNA is TGTGCCAGCAGTTTATTCCGGCGGGACAATCAGCCCCAGCATTTT. This codes for CASSLFRRDNQPQHF.

This chain joins TRBV5-1 and TRBJ1-1; 9 bases fit TRBD1. From germline, CDR1 is SGHRS and CDR2 YFSETQ. Trimming at V came to 4 bases and at J to 3 bases, leaving 4 bases not matched to a gene. The CDR3 has 14 amino acids. The CDR3 coding sequence is TGCGCCAGCAGCGGGACAGGGCGGTACACTGAAGCTTTCTTT. This encodes CASSGTGRYTEAFF.

V and J are TRBV4-3 and TRBJ1-2; D call uncertain. The CDR3 consists of 15 residues. The V and J ends lost 0 bases and 4 bases respectively, with 12 bases between them. Germline-derived CDR1 and CDR2 are LGHNA and YSLEER. CDR3 amino acids: CASSQDQGGFYGYTF. For the CDR3, the DNA is TGCGCCAGCAGCCAAGATCAAGGTGGTTTCTATGGCTACACCTTC.

The rearrangement uses TRBV2 and TRBJ1-5; maybe TRBD1 (5 bases). Germline CDR1 SNHLY, CDR2 FYNNEI. V lost 8 bases and J lost 0, with 17 bases in between. This CDR3 has 16 residues. In nucleotides, the CDR3 is TGTGCCAGCCGTGGCCTCAGGGATTATAGCAATCAGCCCCAGCATTTT. Its translation: CASRGLRDYSNQPQHF.

In the case of this clone: Within the sample, other DNA sequences also encode this same CDR3. CDR3 sequence reads: CASSLQGGNQPQHF. DNA for the CDR3: TGTGCCAGCAGCCTACAGGGGGGAAATCAGCCCCAGCATTTT. The chain combines TRBV7-2 with TRBJ1-5; 8 nucleotides agree with TRBD1. CDR3 length: 14 residues. The ends lost 5 bases at V and 4 bases at J; junction bases unmatched: 4. CDR1 and CDR2 (germline): SGHTA, FQGNSA.

The chain joins TRBV7-9 to TRBJ1-1; TRBD1 matches 7 bases. Unmatched junction bases numbered 12, after V lost 5 bases and J lost 3 bases. Per the germline V gene, CDR1 is SEHNR and CDR2 is FQNEAQ (reference sequence). CDR3 size: 16 residues. The CDR3 here is CASSPLERDRDTEAFF. The CDR3 DNA reads as TGTGCCAGCAGCCCCTTAGAAAGGGACAGAGACACTGAAGCTTTCTTT.

This chain links TRBV4-1 with TRBJ2-5; a weak D match, TRBD2 (6 bases). The CDR3 consists of 16 residues. The germline gives CDR1 MGHRA, CDR2 YSYEKL. Trimming took off 0 bases at V and 5 bases at J, with 16 bases between the two ends. The DNA of the CDR3 is TGCGCCAGCAGCCAAGATAGGAGGAGCGGGTTCGAGACCCAGTACTTC. Amino acids: CASSQDRRSGFETQYF.

The chain carries TRBV10-1 and TRBJ2-7, with 7 bases matching TRBD2. The CDR3 consists of 13 residues. V lost 8 bases to trimming and J lost 5 bases; unmatched junction nucleotides: 9. Germline CDR1 and CDR2: WNHNN and SYGVQD (reference sequence). The CDR3 DNA follows: TGCGCCAGCTGGGACTATACTTATGACGAGCAGTACTTC. It translates to CASWDYTYDEQYF.

The genes are TRBV11-1 and TRBJ1-6; 7 bases match TRBD1. Trimming removed 4 bases from V and 7 bases from J; junction bases left unmatched: 10. Germline loops: CDR1 SGHAT, CDR2 FQDESV (reference sequence). This CDR3 is 16 amino acids long. The CDR3 loop reads CASSYALTGINSPLHF. The CDR3 DNA follows: TGTGCCAGCAGCTACGCCCTGACAGGGATAAATTCACCCCTCCACTTT. Looking up the rest from reference TRBV11-1 and TRBJ1-6 gives the full variable domain: EAEVAQSPRYKITEKSQAVAFWCDPISGHATLYWYRQILGQGPELLVQFQDESVVDDSQLPKDRFSAERLKGVDSTLKIQPAELGDSAMYLCASSYALTGINSPLHFGNGTRLTVT.

The genes are TRBV29-1 and TRBJ2-1; 7 bases fit TRBD1. Trimming cost V 7 bases and J 1 base; bases outside gene matches: 4. The V gene's germline CDR1 is SQVTM and CDR2 ANQGSEA. The CDR3 spans 13 residues. The CDR3 loop is CSAATGSYNEQFF. In DNA form, the CDR3 reads TGCAGCGCCGCGACAGGGTCCTACAATGAGCAGTTCTTC.

The J gene is TRBJ1-5, the V gene TRBV28; D is ambiguous. Germline CDR1 MDHEN, CDR2 SYDVKM. This CDR3 has 15 amino acids. DNA of the CDR3: TGTGCAGTGGAAAGGGCAGGCTATAGCAATCAGCCCCAGCATTTT. Its translation: CAVERAGYSNQPQHF.

The chain links TRBV6-5 to TRBJ2-1, with TRBD2 matching over 11 bases. The junction had 11 bases not matched to a gene; V was cut back by 6 bases and J by 10 bases. Germline CDR1 is MNHEY and CDR2 is SVGAGI. The CDR3 is 15 residues long. The CDR3 reads CASSLRTSGWGEQFF. DNA for the CDR3: TGTGCCAGCAGCCTTCGGACTAGCGGGTGGGGGGAGCAGTTCTTC.

The chain uses TRBV23-1 and TRBJ2-1; 11 bases line up with TRBD2. TRBV23-1 qualifies as an ORF whose function is uncertain. The CDR3 runs to 16 residues. V shed 3 bases and J 6 bases; nucleotides not matched to a gene: 7. The CDR3 DNA sequence: TGCGCCAGCAGTCACATACTAGCGGGAGAGGTCAATGAGCAGTTCTTC. Its translation is CASSHILAGEVNEQFF.

In DNA form, the CDR3 reads TGCGCCAGCAGCCCGTGGGACAGAGAAGCCTACGAGCAGTACTTC. It encodes CASSPWDREAYEQYF. The chain uses TRBV5-1 and TRBJ2-7, with 7 bases matching TRBD1. In germline, CDR1 is SGHRS, CDR2 YFSETQ. This CDR3 has 15 residues. The junction had 9 bases not matched to a gene; V was cut back by 4 bases and J by 2 bases.

The chain uses TRBV6-5 and TRBJ2-1; the D is unclear. This CDR3 has 14 amino acids. Germline values: CDR1 MNHEY, CDR2 SVGAGI. V lost 2 bases to trimming and J lost 8 bases, with 13 bases between them. CDR3 sequence reads: CASSYQDRAYEQFF. The CDR3 DNA follows: TGTGCCAGCAGTTACCAGGACCGGGCGTATGAGCAGTTCTTC.

This clone was seen once. The chain links TRBV30 to TRBJ2-1; 10 bases align to TRBD2. Losses at the gene ends were 3 bases for V and 3 bases for J; bases not matched to a gene: 5. This CDR3 is built from 15 residues. From germline, CDR1 is GTSNPN and CDR2 SVGIG (reference sequence). CDR3 coding DNA: TGTGCCTGGAGAAAAAGCGGGAGGGGCTACAATGAGCAGTTCTTC. Amino acids: CAWRKSGRGYNEQFF.

The V and J genes are TRBV7-3 and TRBJ2-7; 7 nucleotides align to TRBD2. This CDR3 spans 13 amino acids. The ends lost 2 bases at V and 6 bases at J; junction bases unmatched: 4. Germline CDR1 and CDR2: SGHTA and FQGTGA. Here the CDR3 reads CASSLGLVGEQYF. In DNA, the CDR3 is TGTGCCAGCAGCTTAGGACTAGTTGGCGAGCAGTACTTC.

This chain links TRBV4-3 with TRBJ2-3; weak D call: TRBD2 (6 bases). V lost 1 base to trimming and J lost 0 bases, with 14 bases between them. The CDR3 is made up of 17 amino acids. Germline CDR1 reads LGHNA; CDR2 reads YSLEER. CDR3 DNA sequence: TGCGCCAGCAGCCAAGGGACTAAGGGTCCTAGCACAGATACGCAGTATTTT. Amino acid sequence: CASSQGTKGPSTDTQYF.

This rearrangement joins TRBV2 to TRBJ2-2; D gene ambiguous. CDR1 and CDR2 (germline): SNHLY, FYNNEI. V lost 4 bases to trimming and J lost 0 bases, with 9 bases between them. The CDR3 is 15 amino acids. The CDR3 loop is CASSGRTANTGELFF. The CDR3, as DNA: TGTGCCAGCAGTGGGCGGACGGCGAACACCGGGGAGCTGTTTTTT.

The chain couples TRBV30 to TRBJ1-4, with TRBD1 matching 7 bases. The CDR3 is 14 residues long. The germline gives CDR1 GTSNPN, CDR2 SVGIG (reference sequence). The V gene end was trimmed by 5 bases and the J gene end by 8 bases; junction bases not matched to a gene: 11. CDR3 in amino acids: CAWGRTGGGEKLFF. In nucleotides, the CDR3 is TGTGCCTGGGGACGGACAGGCGGGGGGGAAAAACTGTTTTTT. Looking up the rest from reference TRBV30 and TRBJ1-4 gives the full variable domain: SQTIHQWPATLVQPVGSPLSLECTVEGTSNPNLYWYRQAAGRGLQLLFYSVGIGQISSEVPQNLSASRPQDRQFILSSKKLLLSDSGFYLCAWGRTGGGEKLFFGSGTQLSVL.